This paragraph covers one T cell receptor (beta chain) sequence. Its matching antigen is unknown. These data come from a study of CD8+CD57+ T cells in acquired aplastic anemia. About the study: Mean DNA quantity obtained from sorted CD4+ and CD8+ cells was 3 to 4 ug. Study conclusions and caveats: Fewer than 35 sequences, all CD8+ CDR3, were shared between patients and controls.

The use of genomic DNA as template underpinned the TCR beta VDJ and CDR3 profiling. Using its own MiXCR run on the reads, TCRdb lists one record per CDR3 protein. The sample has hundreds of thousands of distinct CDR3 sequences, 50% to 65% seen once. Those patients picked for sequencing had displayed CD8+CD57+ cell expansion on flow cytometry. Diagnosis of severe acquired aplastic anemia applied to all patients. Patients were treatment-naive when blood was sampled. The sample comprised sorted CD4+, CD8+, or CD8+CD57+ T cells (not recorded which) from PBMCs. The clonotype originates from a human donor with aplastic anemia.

CDR3 DNA sequence: TGCGCCAGCGGGGCCAGAAGGGACACCGGGGAGCTGTTTTTT. It encodes CASGARRDTGELFF. V usage is TRBV10-1 and J usage is TRBJ2-2; maybe TRBD1 (5 bases). The germline V gene encodes CDR1 WNHNN and CDR2 SYGVQD (reference sequence). V was clipped by 8 bases and J by 3 bases, with 13 bases between them. CDR3 size: 14 residues.